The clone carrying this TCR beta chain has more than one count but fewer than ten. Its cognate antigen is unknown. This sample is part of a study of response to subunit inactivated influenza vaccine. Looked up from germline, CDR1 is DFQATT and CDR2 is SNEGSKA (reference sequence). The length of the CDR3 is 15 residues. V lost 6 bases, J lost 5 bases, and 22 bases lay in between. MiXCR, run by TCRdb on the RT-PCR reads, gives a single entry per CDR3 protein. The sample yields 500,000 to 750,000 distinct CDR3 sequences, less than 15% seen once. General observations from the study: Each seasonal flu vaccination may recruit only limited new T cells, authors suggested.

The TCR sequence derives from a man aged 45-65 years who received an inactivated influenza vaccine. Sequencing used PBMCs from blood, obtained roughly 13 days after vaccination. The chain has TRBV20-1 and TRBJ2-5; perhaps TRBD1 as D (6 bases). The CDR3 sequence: CSARGRPRGGETQYF. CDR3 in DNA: TGCAGTGCCCGGGGCAGGCCCAGGGGTGGGGAGACCCAGTACTTC.